This T cell receptor beta chain stems from a study of cytotoxic CD8 clonotypes in ibrutinib-treated CLL. Germline assignment: CDR1 MNHEY and CDR2 SVGAGI. Trimming removed 0 bases at V and 4 bases at J, with 12 bases between. This CDR3 spans 15 amino acids. Broader study findings: Public clonotypes (which were uncommon) either contracted or remained stable on treatment.

The data were produced by immunoSEQ multiplex PCR, yet TCRdb's version contains in-frame clones alone and is incomplete. The sample shows fewer than 20,000 clones, about 61% of them seen only once. Notes on this clone: Its target is unknown.

The origin of this receptor is a human donor with chronic lymphocytic leukemia. The source was PBMCs, collected after 12 months of ibrutinib treatment. The chain uses TRBV6-5 and TRBJ1-2, with D uncertain. CDR3 nucleotides: TGTGCCAGCAGTTACTCGTACTCAAGAGGCTATGGCTACACCTTC. Amino acids: CASSYSYSRGYGYTF.